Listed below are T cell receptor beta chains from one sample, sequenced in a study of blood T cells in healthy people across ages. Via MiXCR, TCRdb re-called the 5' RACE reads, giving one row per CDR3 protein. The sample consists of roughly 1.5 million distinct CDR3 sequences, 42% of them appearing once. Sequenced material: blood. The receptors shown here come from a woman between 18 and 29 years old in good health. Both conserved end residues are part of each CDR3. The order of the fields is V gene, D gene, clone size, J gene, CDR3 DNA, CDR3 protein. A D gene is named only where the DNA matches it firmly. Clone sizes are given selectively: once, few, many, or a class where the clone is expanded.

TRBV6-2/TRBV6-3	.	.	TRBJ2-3	TGTGCCAGCAGCAGGACAGTCGTGAATACGCAGTATTTT	CASSRTVVNTQYF
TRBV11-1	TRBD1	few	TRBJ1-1	TGTGCCAGCAGCACGAACAGGGGGCTCCGAGGAACTGAAGCTTTCTTT	CASSTNRGLRGTEAFF
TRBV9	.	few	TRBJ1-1	TGTGCCAGCAGCCCGAATCAGAACACTGAAGCTTTCTTT	CASSPNQNTEAFF
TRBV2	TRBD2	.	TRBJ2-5	TGTGCCACCGGGGGGACTAGCGGAGAGACCCAGTACTTC	CATGGTSGETQYF
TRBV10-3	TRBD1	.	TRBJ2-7	TGTGCCATCAGTTGGACAGGGGCCGAGCAGTACTTC	CAISWTGAEQYF
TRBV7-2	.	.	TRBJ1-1	TGTGCCAGCAGCTTAATGGATTTGAACACTGAAGCTTTCTTT	CASSLMDLNTEAFF
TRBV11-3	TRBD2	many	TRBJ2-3	TGTGCCAGCAGCTTAGGCGGGAGCCCAGATACGCAGTATTTT	CASSLGGSPDTQYF
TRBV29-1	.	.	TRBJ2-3	TGCAGCGTTGACACGATCCGGGCAGATACGCAGTATTTT	CSVDTIRADTQYF
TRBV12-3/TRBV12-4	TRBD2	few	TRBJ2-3	TGTGCCAGCAGTCTAACTAGCGGGATCTATACGCAGTATTTT	CASSLTSGIYTQYF
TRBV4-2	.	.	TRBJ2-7	TGTGCCAGCAGCCAAGATGGCTGGCTCTCCCCCGAGCAGTACTTC	CASSQDGWLSPEQYF
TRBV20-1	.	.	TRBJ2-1	TGCAGTGCTAGAGCACCCTCCCAGAATGAGCAGTTCTTC	CSARAPSQNEQFF
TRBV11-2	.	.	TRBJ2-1	TGTGCCAGCAGCCTCACAGGGACTGATGACAATGAGCAGTTCTTC	CASSLTGTDDNEQFF
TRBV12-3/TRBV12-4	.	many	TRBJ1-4	TGTGCCAGCACCCGGTCAGGCTCAACTAATGAAAAACTGTTTTTT	CASTRSGSTNEKLFF
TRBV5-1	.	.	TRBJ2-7	TGCGCCAGCAGCTTGGGGGGTGGGACACACTCCTACGAGCAGTACTTC	CASSLGGGTHSYEQYF
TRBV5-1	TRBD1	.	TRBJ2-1	TGCCCCAGCAGCTTCGAACAGGGGTTCGATGAGCAGTTCTTC	CPSSFEQGFDEQFF
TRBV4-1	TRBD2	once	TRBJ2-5	TGCGCCAGCAGCCAAGATCGGGCCGGGGGGTTTGAGACCCAGTACTTC	CASSQDRAGGFETQYF
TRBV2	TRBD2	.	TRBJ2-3	TGTGCCAGCAGTACCGGGACTAGTACGTATTTT	CASSTGTSTYF
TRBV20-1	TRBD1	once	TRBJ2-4	TGCAGTGCTGGGACAGGGGGGCGAGAGCAGTACTTC	CSAGTGGREQYF
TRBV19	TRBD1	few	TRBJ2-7	TGTGCCAGTAGTCCCTGGGACAGGCCTTCCTACGAGCAGTACTTC	CASSPWDRPSYEQYF
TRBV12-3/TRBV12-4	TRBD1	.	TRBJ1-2	TGTGCCAGCAGTTTTCGCAGGGGGTATGGCTACACCTTC	CASSFRRGYGYTF
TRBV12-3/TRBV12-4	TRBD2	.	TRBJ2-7	TGTGCCAGCAGTTTACAGGGGACTAGTGCCTACGAGCAGTACTTC	CASSLQGTSAYEQYF
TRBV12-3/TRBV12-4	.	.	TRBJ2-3	TGTGCCAGTCTAAGGGGCGACAACACAGATACGCAGTATTTT	CASLRGDNTDTQYF
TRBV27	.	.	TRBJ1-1	TGTGCCAGCGGCTGGGGGGGGCCGAACACTGAAGCTTTCTTT	CASGWGGPNTEAFF
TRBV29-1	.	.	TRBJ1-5	TGCAGCGTGGCGGACAGTAGACTCAAGCAGCCCCAGCATTTT	CSVADSRLKQPQHF
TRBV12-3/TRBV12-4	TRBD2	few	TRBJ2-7	TGTGCCAGCCGTAAAAGCGGGAGGGACGAGCAGTACTTC	CASRKSGRDEQYF
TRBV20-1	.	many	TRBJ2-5	TGCAGTGCTAGAGATCGGGGCAGTCAAGAGACCCAGTACTTC	CSARDRGSQETQYF
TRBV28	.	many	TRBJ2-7	TGTGCCAGCAGTTTCCAGGGCACAAGACAGTACTTC	CASSFQGTRQYF
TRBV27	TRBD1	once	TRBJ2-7	TGTGCCAGCAGGGTCAGGGGGAACTACGAGCAGTACTTC	CASRVRGNYEQYF